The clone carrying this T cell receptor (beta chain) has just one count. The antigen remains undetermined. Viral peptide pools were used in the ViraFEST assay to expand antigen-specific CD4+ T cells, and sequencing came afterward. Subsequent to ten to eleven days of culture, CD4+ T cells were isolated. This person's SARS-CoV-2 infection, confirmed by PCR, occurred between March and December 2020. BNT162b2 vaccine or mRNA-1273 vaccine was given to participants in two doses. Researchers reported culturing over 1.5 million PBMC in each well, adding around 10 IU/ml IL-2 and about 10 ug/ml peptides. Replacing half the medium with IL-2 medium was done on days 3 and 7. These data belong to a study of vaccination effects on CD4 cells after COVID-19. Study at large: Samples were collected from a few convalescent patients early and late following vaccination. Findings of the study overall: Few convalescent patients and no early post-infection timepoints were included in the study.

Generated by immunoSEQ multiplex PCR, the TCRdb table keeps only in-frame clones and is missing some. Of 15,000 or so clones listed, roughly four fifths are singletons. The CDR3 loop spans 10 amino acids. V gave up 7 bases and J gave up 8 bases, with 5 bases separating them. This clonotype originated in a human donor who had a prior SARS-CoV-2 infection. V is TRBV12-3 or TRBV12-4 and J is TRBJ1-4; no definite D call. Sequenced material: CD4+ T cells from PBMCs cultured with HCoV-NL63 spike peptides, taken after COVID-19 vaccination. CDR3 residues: CASKDEKLFF. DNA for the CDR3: TGTGCCAGCAAGGACGAAAAACTGTTTTTT.